This TCR beta chain was sequenced for a study of blood T cell repertoires in COVID-19. Trimming removed 0 bases from V and 2 bases from J; junction bases left unmatched: 9. The CDR3 sequence is 17 residues long. CDR1 and CDR2 from the germline V gene are LGHNA and YNFKEQ. The data were produced by immunoSEQ multiplex PCR, yet TCRdb's version contains in-frame clones alone and is incomplete. The data show approximately 200,000 clones, under 85% seen once. V is TRBV4-2 and J is TRBJ2-7; TRBD2 matches at 8 bases. The TCR originated in a man in his 60s who had recovered from COVID-19. Sequencing was performed on PBMCs or T cells enriched from blood (not recorded which). CDR3 nucleotides: TGTGCCAGCAGCCAAGAGGGATCGGGGACTAGTGCCTACGAGCAGTACTTC. Protein: CASSQEGSGTSAYEQYF.